The sample holds one count of the clone carrying this T cell receptor beta chain. The sample comes from a study of blood T cell repertoires in COVID-19. Using immunoSEQ multiplex PCR, the repertoire was profiled, and TCRdb retains in-frame clones only, with some absent. Of 150,000 to 200,000 clones listed, roughly four fifths are singletons. Germline CDR1 is KGHSH and CDR2 is LQKENI. The CDR3 consists of 14 residues. V shed 3 bases, J shed 5 bases, and the junction held 6 bases outside the gene matches. The Seattle site enrolled patients during active infection and followed them longitudinally. Source material: peripheral blood. This sequence originates from a woman aged 70-85 years with COVID-19, enrolled during active disease. The V gene is TRBV18, the J gene TRBJ2-7, with 8 bases that match TRBD1. CDR3 residues: CASSPTDRDHEQYF. The DNA for the CDR3 is TGTGCCAGCTCACCGACGGACAGGGACCACGAGCAGTACTTC.